Listed below are T cell receptor beta chains from one sample, sequenced in a study of PD-1 blockade in classical Hodgkin lymphoma. TCRdb's table, derived via immunoSEQ multiplex PCR, lists solely in-frame clones and lacks some. This table has around 100,000 clones, around 89% appearing once. This material consisted of peripheral blood mononuclear cells (PBMCs), taken before the second cycle of nivolumab. These TCRs come from a human donor with classical Hodgkin lymphoma. Each CDR3 is given with its conserved first and last residue. A D gene is named only where the DNA matches it firmly. A clone size is listed for some rows: how often the clone was seen (once, few, many), or a class if it is expanded.

CDR3	DNA	J	V	size	D
CASSLEGRTALFGDQPQHF	TGTGCCAGCAGCTTAGAAGGGAGGACAGCCCTTTTCGGGGATCAGCCCCAGCATTTT	TRBJ1-5	TRBV7-2	NA	NA
CASSYSTGTNYNEQFF	TGTGCCAGCAGTTACTCAACCGGGACCAACTACAATGAGCAGTTCTTC	TRBJ2-1	TRBV6-5	NA	NA
CASSLGALGGYEQYF	TGTGCCAGCAGTTTGGGAGCCCTCGGGGGCTACGAGCAGTACTTC	TRBJ2-7	TRBV6-5	NA	NA
CASSYSTGLSGNTIYF	TGTGCCAGCAGTTACTCTACAGGGCTCTCTGGAAACACCATATATTTT	TRBJ1-3	TRBV6-5	NA	NA
CASSLPVSYEQYF	TGTGCCAGCAGCTTACCGGTCTCCTACGAGCAGTACTTC	TRBJ2-7	TRBV11-2	NA	NA
CASSQEATGRSEKLFF	TGTGCCAGCAGCCAAGAGGCGACAGGGCGATCTGAAAAACTGTTTTTT	TRBJ1-4	TRBV4-2	NA	TRBD1
CASSEDRGQNIQYF	TGTGCCAGCAGTGAAGATAGGGGGCAGAACATTCAGTACTTC	TRBJ2-4	TRBV6-1	NA	TRBD1
CASGPTRETQYF	TGCGCCAGCGGTCCCACGCGGGAGACCCAGTACTTC	TRBJ2-5	TRBV10-2	NA	NA
CASSHSGWADTQYF	TGTGCCAGCAGCCACTCGGGGTGGGCAGATACGCAGTATTTT	TRBJ2-3	TRBV9	NA	NA
CASRKEYISGNTIYF	TGCGCCAGCCGAAAGGAGTACATCTCTGGAAACACCATATATTTT	TRBJ1-3	TRBV5-1	NA	NA
CASGARAGANVLTF	TGCGCCAGCGGGGCCAGGGCTGGGGCCAACGTCCTGACTTTC	TRBJ2-6	TRBV5-1	NA	NA
CASGFGGRETQYF	TGTGCTAGTGGTTTCGGGGGCCGGGAGACCCAGTACTTC	TRBJ2-5	TRBV12-5	NA	NA
CASSPSGILVQPQHF	TGTGCCAGCAGCCCCTCTGGAATTTTAGTTCAGCCCCAGCATTTT	TRBJ1-5	TRBV7-9	NA	NA
CASSDRDYEQYF	TGCGCCAGCAGTGACCGGGACTACGAGCAGTACTTC	TRBJ2-7	TRBV10-1	NA	NA
CASSFYSLKVLRMPAQETQYF	TGTGCCAGCAGTTTCTACTCCTTGAAAGTTCTTAGGATGCCCGCCCAAGAGACCCAGTACTTC	TRBJ2-5	TRBV28	NA	NA
CASSPFRGDTEAFF	TGTGCCAGCAGCCCCTTTCGGGGGGACACTGAAGCTTTCTTT	TRBJ1-1	TRBV7-9	NA	NA
CASSLSGQGITGELFF	TGTGCCAGCAGTTTATCGGGACAGGGAATCACCGGGGAGCTGTTTTTT	TRBJ2-2	TRBV28	NA	TRBD1
CASSLEGRGIEKLFF	TGCGCCAGCAGCTTGGAAGGGAGGGGGATTGAAAAACTGTTTTTT	TRBJ1-4	TRBV5-1	NA	NA
CASSAMVPNYGYTF	TGTGCCAGCAGCGCCATGGTCCCAAACTATGGCTACACCTTC	TRBJ1-2	TRBV9	NA	NA
CASSDPRQRSSYNEQFF	TGTGCCAGCAGCGACCCCCGGCAGCGCAGCTCCTACAATGAGCAGTTCTTC	TRBJ2-1	TRBV13	NA	NA
CASSFWDSGDSPLHF	TGTGCCAGCAGCTTCTGGGACAGTGGGGATTCACCCCTCCACTTT	TRBJ1-6	TRBV5-6	NA	TRBD1
CASSWGFAGRANGYTF	TGTGCCAGCAGCTGGGGGTTCGCAGGCCGGGCAAATGGCTACACCTTC	TRBJ1-2	TRBV5-6	NA	NA
CASTQPRSRGLNTEAFF	TGTGCCAGCACCCAACCGAGGAGCAGGGGTTTGAACACTGAAGCTTTCTTT	TRBJ1-1	TRBV11-2	NA	NA
CASSEQGYTDTQYF	TGTGCCAGCAGTGAACAGGGGTATACAGATACGCAGTATTTT	TRBJ2-3	TRBV28	NA	TRBD1
CASSSRTASGGRNEQFF	TGTGCCAGCAGCTCCCGCACGGCTAGCGGGGGCAGGAATGAGCAGTTCTTC	TRBJ2-1	TRBV7-2	NA	TRBD2
CASSLGTSGGQETQYF	TGTGCCAGCAGCTTAGGGACTAGCGGGGGGCAAGAGACCCAGTACTTC	TRBJ2-5	TRBV11-3	NA	TRBD2
CASSPSPGRATEAFF	TGCGCCAGCAGCCCCTCACCCGGGAGGGCGACTGAAGCTTTCTTT	TRBJ1-1	TRBV5-1	NA	NA
CASSLTSGTNTGELFF	TGCGCCAGCAGCTTGACTAGCGGGACCAACACCGGGGAGCTGTTTTTT	TRBJ2-2	TRBV5-1	NA	TRBD2
CASSLTLWGSGNTIYF	TGTGCCAGCAGCCTCACCTTGTGGGGCTCTGGAAACACCATATATTTT	TRBJ1-3	TRBV7-8	NA	NA
CASSFSTSGGGDTQYF	TGTGCCAGCAGCTTCTCGACTAGCGGGGGGGGAGATACGCAGTATTTT	TRBJ2-3	TRBV7-6	NA	TRBD2
CASSGGQNTEAFF	TGTGCCAGCAGCGGGGGACAGAACACTGAAGCTTTCTTT	TRBJ1-1	TRBV9	NA	NA
CASTRGGETLNQPQHF	TGTGCCAGCACCAGGGGGGGGGAAACCCTCAATCAGCCCCAGCATTTT	TRBJ1-5	TRBV28	once	TRBD1
CASSLGRSYEQYF	TGTGCCAGCAGCTTGGGACGCTCCTACGAGCAGTACTTC	TRBJ2-7	TRBV7-9	NA	NA
CASSLVSGGGADTQYF	TGTGCCAGCAGCTTAGTATCGGGGGGCGGGGCAGATACGCAGTATTTT	TRBJ2-3	TRBV11-3	NA	NA
CASSLIYEQFF	TGTGCCAGCAGCTTAATCTATGAGCAGTTCTTC	TRBJ2-1	TRBV5-6	NA	NA
CASTTPGTGGSPLHF	TGTGCCAGCACCACCCCCGGGACAGGAGGGTCACCCCTCCACTTT	TRBJ1-6	TRBV6-5	NA	TRBD1
CASSLFQGDTEAFF	TGTGCCAGCAGCTTGTTTCAGGGGGACACTGAAGCTTTCTTT	TRBJ1-1	TRBV7-3	NA	TRBD1
CASSLSPGVAGMKQYF	TGTGCCAGCAGCTTGTCTCCGGGGGTAGCGGGGATGAAGCAGTACTTC	TRBJ2-5	TRBV7-9	NA	TRBD2
CASSPWGASSYNEQFF	TGTGCCAGCAGCCCGTGGGGGGCGAGCTCCTACAATGAGCAGTTCTTC	TRBJ2-1	TRBV7-9	NA	NA
CASSLRTGSEQYF	TGTGCCAGCAGCTTACGGACAGGGAGCGAGCAGTACTTC	TRBJ2-7	TRBV7-2	NA	TRBD1
CASRESLTGSTEAFF	TGTGCCAGCAGGGAATCCCTGACAGGGTCCACTGAAGCTTTCTTT	TRBJ1-1	TRBV28	NA	TRBD1
CASSLGGLSYNEQFF	TGTGCCAGCAGCTTGGGAGGGCTCTCCTACAATGAGCAGTTCTTC	TRBJ2-1	TRBV5-4	NA	NA
CASRWQGRNYGYTF	TGTGCCAGCAGATGGCAGGGGCGTAACTATGGCTACACCTTC	TRBJ1-2	TRBV2	NA	NA
CASSESRLGNTEAFF	TGTGCCAGCAGTGAATCTCGGCTTGGAAACACTGAAGCTTTCTTT	TRBJ1-1	TRBV2	NA	NA
CASSESVNTEAFF	TGTGCCAGCAGTGAATCAGTGAACACTGAAGCTTTCTTT	TRBJ1-1	TRBV2	NA	NA
CASSPVTGGGANVLTF	TGTGCCAGCTCACCGGTGACAGGGGGAGGGGCCAACGTCCTGACTTTC	TRBJ2-6	TRBV18	NA	TRBD1